The present T cell receptor (beta chain) was sequenced within a study of vaccination and CD4 T cells after COVID-19. In the study overall: Comprising six males and four females, the convalescent participants counted two Hispanic individuals among them.

Treatment given: roughly ten-day PBMC culture with coronavirus spike peptide pools or control peptides (ViraFEST assay). Germline V gene data show CDR1 as SEHNR and CDR2 as FQNEAQ (reference sequence). The V end was cut by 1 base, the J end by 5 bases, with 11 bases between. This CDR3 spans 14 amino acids. About this clonotype itself: Antigen specificity is unknown.

Sequence data for DNA of cultured CD4+ T cells were generated by the Oncomine TCR Beta short-read assay. TCRdb called the PCR reads again in MiXCR, with one record for every CDR3 protein. The table lists 10,000 to 15,000 distinct CDR3 sequences, around 35% of them singletons. The chain is built from TRBV7-9 and TRBJ1-1, with D maybe TRBD1 (6 bases). The sequencing input was cultured CD4+ T cells from blood. The receptor comes from a human donor with COVID-19. In nucleotides, the CDR3 is TGTGCCAGCAGCTTAGGGGGGGCGGGGACTGAAGCTTTCTTT. Translation: CASSLGGAGTEAFF.